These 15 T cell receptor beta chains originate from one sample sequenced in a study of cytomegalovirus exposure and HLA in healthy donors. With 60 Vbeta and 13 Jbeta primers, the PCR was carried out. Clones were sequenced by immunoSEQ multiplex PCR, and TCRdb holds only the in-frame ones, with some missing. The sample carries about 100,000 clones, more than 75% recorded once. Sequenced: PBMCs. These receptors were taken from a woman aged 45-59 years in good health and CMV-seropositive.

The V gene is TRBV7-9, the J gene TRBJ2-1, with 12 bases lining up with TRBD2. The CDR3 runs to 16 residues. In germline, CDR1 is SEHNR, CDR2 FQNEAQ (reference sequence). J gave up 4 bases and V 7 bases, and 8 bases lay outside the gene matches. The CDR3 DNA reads TGTGCCAGCATCCTCGGACTAGCGGGGACATACAATGAGCAGTTCTTC. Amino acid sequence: CASILGLAGTYNEQFF.

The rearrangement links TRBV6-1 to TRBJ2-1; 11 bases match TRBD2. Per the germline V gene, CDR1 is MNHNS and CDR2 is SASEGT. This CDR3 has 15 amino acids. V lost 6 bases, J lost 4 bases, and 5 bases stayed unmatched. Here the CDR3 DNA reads TGTGCCAGCAGGATTACTAGCGGGGGATACAATGAGCAGTTCTTC. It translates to CASRITSGGYNEQFF.

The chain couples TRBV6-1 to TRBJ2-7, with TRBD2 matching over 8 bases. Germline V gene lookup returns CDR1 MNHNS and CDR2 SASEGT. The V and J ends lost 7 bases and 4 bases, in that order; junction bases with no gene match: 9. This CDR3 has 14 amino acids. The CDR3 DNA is TGTGCCAGCACGGGGTGGCGGGAGGTTTACGAGCAGTACTTC. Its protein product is CASTGWREVYEQYF.

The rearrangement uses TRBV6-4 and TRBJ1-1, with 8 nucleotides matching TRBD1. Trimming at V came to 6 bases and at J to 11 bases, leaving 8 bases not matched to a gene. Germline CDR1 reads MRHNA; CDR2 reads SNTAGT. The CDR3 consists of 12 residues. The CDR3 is CASRTGAGVAFF. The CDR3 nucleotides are TGTGCCAGCAGGACAGGGGCCGGGGTGGCTTTCTTT.

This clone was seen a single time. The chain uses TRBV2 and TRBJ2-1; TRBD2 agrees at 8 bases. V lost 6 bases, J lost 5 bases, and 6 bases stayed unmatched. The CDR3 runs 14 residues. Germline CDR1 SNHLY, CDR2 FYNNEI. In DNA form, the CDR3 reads TGTGCCAGCAGGAGCGGGAGATCAAACAATGAGCAGTTCTTC. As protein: CASRSGRSNNEQFF.

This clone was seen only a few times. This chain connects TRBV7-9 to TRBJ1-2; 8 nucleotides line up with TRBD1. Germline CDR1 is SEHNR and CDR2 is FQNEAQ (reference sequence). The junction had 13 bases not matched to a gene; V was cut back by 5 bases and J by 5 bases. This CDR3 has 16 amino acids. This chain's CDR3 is CASSPPKTGDPYGYTF. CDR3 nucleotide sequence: TGTGCCAGCAGCCCCCCCAAGACAGGGGACCCTTATGGCTACACCTTC. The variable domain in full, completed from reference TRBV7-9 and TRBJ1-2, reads DTGVSQNPRHKITKRGQNVTFRCDPISEHNRLYWYRQTLGQGPEFLTYFQNEAQLEKSRLLSDRFSAERPKGSFSTLEIQRTEQGDSAMYLCASSPPKTGDPYGYTFGSGTRLTVV.

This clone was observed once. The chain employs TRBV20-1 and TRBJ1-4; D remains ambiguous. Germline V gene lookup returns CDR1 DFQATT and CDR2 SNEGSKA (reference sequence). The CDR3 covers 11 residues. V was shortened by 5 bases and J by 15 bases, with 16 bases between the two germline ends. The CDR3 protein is CSAWTGEVVFF. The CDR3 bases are TGCAGTGCTTGGACTGGGGAGGTGGTGTTTTTT.

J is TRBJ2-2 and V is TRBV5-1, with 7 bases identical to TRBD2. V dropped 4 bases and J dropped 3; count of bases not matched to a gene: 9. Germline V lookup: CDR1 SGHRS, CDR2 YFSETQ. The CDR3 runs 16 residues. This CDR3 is CASSRRLAGDTGELFF. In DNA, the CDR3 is TGCGCCAGCAGCCGCCGACTAGCCGGGGACACCGGGGAGCTGTTTTTT.

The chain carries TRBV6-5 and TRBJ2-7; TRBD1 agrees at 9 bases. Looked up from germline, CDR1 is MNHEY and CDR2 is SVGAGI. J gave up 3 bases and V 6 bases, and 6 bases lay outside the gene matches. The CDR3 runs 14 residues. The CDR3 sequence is CASRSGTGYYEQYF. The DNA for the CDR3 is TGTGCCAGCAGATCCGGGACAGGGTACTACGAGCAGTACTTC.

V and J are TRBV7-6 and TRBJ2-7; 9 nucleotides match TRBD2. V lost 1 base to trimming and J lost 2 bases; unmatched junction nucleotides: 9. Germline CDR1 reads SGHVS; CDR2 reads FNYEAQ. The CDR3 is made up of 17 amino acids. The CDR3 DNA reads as TGTGCCAGCAGCTTAGGCGGGGTAGCGGGGGTTACCTACGAGCAGTACTTC. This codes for CASSLGGVAGVTYEQYF.

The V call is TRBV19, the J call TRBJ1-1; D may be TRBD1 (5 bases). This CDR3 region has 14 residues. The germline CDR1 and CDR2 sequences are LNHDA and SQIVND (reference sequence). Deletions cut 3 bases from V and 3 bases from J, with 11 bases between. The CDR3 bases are TGTGCCAGTAGTATTGACACAGGCTACACTGAAGCTTTCTTT. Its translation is CASSIDTGYTEAFF.

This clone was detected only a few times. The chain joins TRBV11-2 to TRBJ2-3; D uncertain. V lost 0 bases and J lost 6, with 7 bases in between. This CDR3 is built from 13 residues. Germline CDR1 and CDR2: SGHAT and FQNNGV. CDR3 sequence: CASSLDFGDTQYF. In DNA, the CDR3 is TGTGCCAGCAGCTTAGACTTCGGGGATACGCAGTATTTT.

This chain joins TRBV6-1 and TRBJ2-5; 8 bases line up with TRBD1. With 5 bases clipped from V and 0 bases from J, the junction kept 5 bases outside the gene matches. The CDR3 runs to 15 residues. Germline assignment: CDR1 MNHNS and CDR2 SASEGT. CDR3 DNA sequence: TGTGCCAGCAGTCACGGACAGGGCCACCAAGAGACCCAGTACTTC. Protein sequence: CASSHGQGHQETQYF.

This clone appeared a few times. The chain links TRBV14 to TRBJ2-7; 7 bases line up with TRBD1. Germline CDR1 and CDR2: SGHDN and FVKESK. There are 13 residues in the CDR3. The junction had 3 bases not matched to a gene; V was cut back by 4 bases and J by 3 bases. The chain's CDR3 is CASSLTGRYEQYF. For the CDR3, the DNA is TGTGCCAGCAGCCTGACAGGGCGCTACGAGCAGTACTTC.

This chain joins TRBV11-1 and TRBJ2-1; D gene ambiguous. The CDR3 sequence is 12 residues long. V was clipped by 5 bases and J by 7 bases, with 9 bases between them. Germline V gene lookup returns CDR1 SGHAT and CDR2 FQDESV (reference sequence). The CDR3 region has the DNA TGTGCCAGCAGCCTTAGTCCAAATGAGCAGTTCTTC. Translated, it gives CASSLSPNEQFF.